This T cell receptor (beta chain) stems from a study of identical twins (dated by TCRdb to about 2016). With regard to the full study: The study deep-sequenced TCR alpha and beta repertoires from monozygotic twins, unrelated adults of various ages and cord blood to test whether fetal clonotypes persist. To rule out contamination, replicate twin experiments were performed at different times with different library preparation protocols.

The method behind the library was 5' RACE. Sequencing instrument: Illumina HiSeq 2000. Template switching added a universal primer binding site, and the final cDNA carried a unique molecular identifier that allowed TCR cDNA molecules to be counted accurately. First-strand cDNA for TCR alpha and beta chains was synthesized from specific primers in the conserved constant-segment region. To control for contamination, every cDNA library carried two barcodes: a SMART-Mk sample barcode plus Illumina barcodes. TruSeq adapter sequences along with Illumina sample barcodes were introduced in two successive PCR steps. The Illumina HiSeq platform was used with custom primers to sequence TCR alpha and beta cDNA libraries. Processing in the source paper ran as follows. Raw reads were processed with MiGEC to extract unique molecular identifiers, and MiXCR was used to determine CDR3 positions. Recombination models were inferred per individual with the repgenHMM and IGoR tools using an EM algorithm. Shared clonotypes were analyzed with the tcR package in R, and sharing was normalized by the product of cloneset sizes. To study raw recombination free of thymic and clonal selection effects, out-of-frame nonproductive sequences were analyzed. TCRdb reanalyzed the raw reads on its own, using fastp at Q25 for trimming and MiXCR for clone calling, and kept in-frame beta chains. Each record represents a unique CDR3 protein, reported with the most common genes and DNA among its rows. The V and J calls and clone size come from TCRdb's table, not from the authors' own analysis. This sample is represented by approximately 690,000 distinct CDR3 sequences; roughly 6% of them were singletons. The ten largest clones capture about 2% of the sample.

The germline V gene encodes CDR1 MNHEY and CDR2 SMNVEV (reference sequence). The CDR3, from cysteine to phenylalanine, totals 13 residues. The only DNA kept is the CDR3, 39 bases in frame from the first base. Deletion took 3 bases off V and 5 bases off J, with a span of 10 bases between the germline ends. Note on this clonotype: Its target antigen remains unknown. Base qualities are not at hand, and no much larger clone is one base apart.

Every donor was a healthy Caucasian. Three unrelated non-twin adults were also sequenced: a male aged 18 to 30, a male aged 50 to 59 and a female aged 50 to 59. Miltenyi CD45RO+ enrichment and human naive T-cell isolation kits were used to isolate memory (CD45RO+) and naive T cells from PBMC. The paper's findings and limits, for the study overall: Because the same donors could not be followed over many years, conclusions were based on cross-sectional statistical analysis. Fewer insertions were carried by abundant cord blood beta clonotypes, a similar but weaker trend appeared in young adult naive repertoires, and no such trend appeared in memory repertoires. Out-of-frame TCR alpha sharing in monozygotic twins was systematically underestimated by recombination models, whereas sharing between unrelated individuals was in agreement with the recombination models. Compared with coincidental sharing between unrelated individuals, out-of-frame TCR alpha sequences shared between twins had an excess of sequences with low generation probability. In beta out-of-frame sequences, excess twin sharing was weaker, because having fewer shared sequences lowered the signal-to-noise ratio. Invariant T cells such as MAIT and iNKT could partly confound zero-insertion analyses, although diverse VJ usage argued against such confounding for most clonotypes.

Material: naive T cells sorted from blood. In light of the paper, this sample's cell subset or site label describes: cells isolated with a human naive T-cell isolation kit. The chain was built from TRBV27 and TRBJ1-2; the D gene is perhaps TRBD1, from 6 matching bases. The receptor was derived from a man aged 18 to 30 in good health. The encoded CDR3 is CASSFRQEYGYTF. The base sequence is TGTGCCAGCAGTTTCCGACAGGAATATGGCTACACCTTC.